This T cell receptor beta chain derives from a study of OX40 agonist ivuxolimab in advanced cancers. Patients were ruled out by autoimmune disease history or systemic immunosuppression. Blood specimens came from baseline, cycle 4 day 1, and cycle 7 day 1. In germline, CDR1 is SGDLS, CDR2 YYNGEE. This CDR3 contains 12 residues. Trimming took off 3 bases at V and 6 bases at J, with 7 bases between the two ends. Of note for this clone: What it recognizes is unknown.

Whole-study findings and limits: Doses of 0.1 to 3.0 mg/kg were accompanied by clonal expansion of CD4+ and CD8+ blood T cells by week 6.

Sequenced by immunoSEQ multiplex PCR; TCRdb stores in-frame clones only, minus some. The sample carries about 64,000 clones, about 85% recorded once. This receptor was identified in an adult with an advanced solid tumor such as melanoma, head and neck, liver or kidney cancer. Specimen: CD4+ or CD8+ T cells sorted from blood, collected in a trial of the OX40 agonist ivuxolimab. The chain employs TRBV9 and TRBJ2-1, with D hard to call. The CDR3 protein is CASSASLNEQFF. CDR3 bases: TGTGCCAGCAGCGCAAGCCTCAATGAGCAGTTCTTC. Variable domain in full (rest from reference TRBV9 and TRBJ2-1): DSGVTQTPKHLITATGQRVTLRCSPRSGDLSVYWYQQSLDQGLQFLIQYYNGEERAKGNILERFSAQQFPDLHSELNLSSLELGDSALYFCASSASLNEQFFGPGTRLTVL.